This passage covers 16 T cell receptor beta chains from one sample sequenced in a study of cytomegalovirus exposure and HLA in healthy donors. Primers included in the PCR were 60 Vbeta and 13 Jbeta primers. Repertoires were generated with immunoSEQ multiplex PCR, while TCRdb's copy carries only in-frame clones and drops some. This sample has around 99,000 clones; around 73% occur once, and the top ten carry roughly 3.2%. Material: PBMCs. These receptors were obtained from a man aged 35 to 55 in good health and CMV-seronegative.

Only a few counts were recorded for this clone. This chain links TRBV7-6 with TRBJ1-1; D gene unclear. The CDR3 is 14 amino acids. Trimming left V 2 bases short and J 4 bases short, with 11 bases between. Germline loops: CDR1 SGHVS, CDR2 FNYEAQ. The chain's CDR3 is CASSLSRVGTEAFF. CDR3 bases: TGTGCCAGCAGCTTAAGTCGGGTTGGCACTGAAGCTTTCTTT.

The V call is TRBV10-2, the J call TRBJ2-7; TRBD2 aligns across 9 bases. CDR1 and CDR2 (germline): WSHSY, SAAADI. With V trimmed by 7 bases and J by 2 bases, 15 bases remained unmatched. This CDR3 region has 17 residues. The CDR3 nucleotides read TGCGCCAGCATGGAGGGGGGGTTAGCGGGAGTCCCCTACGAGCAGTACTTC. This sequence encodes CASMEGGLAGVPYEQYF.

The chain links TRBV11-2 to TRBJ1-2; D gene uncertain. CDR3 length: 15 amino acids. Trimming removed 0 bases at V and 6 bases at J, with 14 bases between. The germline V gene encodes CDR1 SGHAT and CDR2 FQNNGV. CDR3 residues: CASSLDGPAINGYTF. DNA of the CDR3: TGTGCCAGCAGCTTAGATGGGCCAGCAATTAATGGCTACACCTTC.

This rearrangement joins TRBV27 to TRBJ2-7; D perhaps matches TRBD2 (5 bases). The CDR3 extends over 13 amino acids. Germline V gene lookup returns CDR1 MNHEY and CDR2 SMNVEV (reference sequence). Trimming cost V 6 bases and J 2 bases, with 11 bases left between them. CDR3 DNA sequence: TGTGCCAGCAGCTCCTCGGGGACCTACGAGCAGTACTTC. Protein sequence: CASSSSGTYEQYF.

The chain recombines TRBV6-6 with TRBJ2-5; possible D gene TRBD2, 6 bases. This CDR3 is 13 amino acids long. From germline, CDR1 is MNHNY and CDR2 SVGAGI (reference sequence). V gave up 2 bases and J gave up 11 bases, with 15 bases separating them. As DNA, the CDR3 is TGTGCCAGCAGTTACGCCGGAGGGTTAGAGCAGTACTTC. It codes for CASSYAGGLEQYF.

The V gene is TRBV5-1, the J gene TRBJ1-1; 8 bases agree with TRBD1. This CDR3 is built from 14 residues. The V gene end was trimmed by 1 base and the J gene end by 4 bases; junction bases not matched to a gene: 3. Germline V gene sequence: CDR1 SGHRS, CDR2 YFSETQ. The CDR3 sequence is CASSLTGTGTEAFF. DNA for the CDR3: TGCGCCAGCAGCTTGACCGGGACAGGCACTGAAGCTTTCTTT.

This rearrangement joins TRBV2 to TRBJ2-7, with 7 positions matching TRBD1. The CDR3 is 14 amino acids. The V segment lost 6 bases and the J segment 6 bases; nucleotides outside the gene matches: 11. CDR1 and CDR2 from the germline V gene are SNHLY and FYNNEI. CDR3 nucleotide sequence: TGTGCCAGCAGAGAGACAGGGCCCTCACGCGAGCAGTACTTC. Translating it yields CASRETGPSREQYF.

In this sample, this clone turned up once. This chain connects TRBV18 to TRBJ1-5, with D possibly matching TRBD1 (6 bases). Trimming pared 4 bases from V and 7 bases from J, leaving 14 bases between. Germline loops: CDR1 KGHSH, CDR2 LQKENI. There are 14 residues in the CDR3. The CDR3 DNA follows: TGTGCCAGCTCACTGAGCAGGGGATCCCAGCCCCAGCATTTT. It codes for CASSLSRGSQPQHF. The variable domain in full, completed from reference TRBV18 and TRBJ1-5, reads NAGVMQNPRHLVRRRGQEARLRCSPMKGHSHVYWYRQLPEEGLKFMVYLQKENIIDESGMPKERFSAEFPKEGPSILRIQQVVRGDSAAYFCASSLSRGSQPQHFGDGTRLSIL.

The gene calls are TRBV2 and TRBJ2-3; 9 bases are shared with TRBD2. J gave up 6 bases and V 2 bases, and 12 bases lay outside the gene matches. This CDR3 spans 17 amino acids. Germline V gene data show CDR1 as SNHLY and CDR2 as FYNNEI. The CDR3 DNA follows: TGTGCCAGCAGTGAAATTAGCGGGGGCTCCCACAGGGATACGCAGTATTTT. Translation: CASSEISGGSHRDTQYF.

This sequence joins TRBV6-5 and TRBJ1-6; D may be TRBD1 (5 bases). Trimming stripped 6 bases from V and 9 bases from J, with 12 bases between. Looked up from germline, CDR1 is MNHEY and CDR2 is SVGAGI. The CDR3 spans 13 residues. The CDR3 region has the DNA TGTGCCAGCAGCGTCGACAGAAGTTCACCCCTCCACTTT. Protein product: CASSVDRSSPLHF.

This clone is a singleton in its sample. The chain has TRBV7-2 and TRBJ2-1; 8 positions agree with TRBD2. CDR3 length: 15 residues. The ends lost 5 bases at V and 8 bases at J; junction bases unmatched: 11. CDR1 SGHTA and CDR2 FQGNSA come from the germline V gene. In DNA form, the CDR3 reads TGTGCCAGCAGCCGACTAGGCGGGGGGCTAGATGAGCAGTTCTTC. It specifies CASSRLGGGLDEQFF. Looking up the rest from reference TRBV7-2 and TRBJ2-1 gives the full variable domain: GAGVSQSPSNKVTEKGKDVELRCDPISGHTALYWYRQSLGQGLEFLIYFQGNSAPDKSGLPSDRFSAERTGGSVSTLTIQRTQQEDSAVYLCASSRLGGGLDEQFFGPGTRLTVL.

The chain has TRBV6-1 and TRBJ1-4; tentatively, D is TRBD1 (6 bases). The CDR3 spans 14 residues. V dropped 6 bases and J dropped 5 bases, with 13 bases sitting between them. CDR1 MNHNS and CDR2 SASEGT come from the germline V gene. As DNA, the CDR3 is TGTGCCAGCAGCTTACAGGGCTTCAATGAAAAACTGTTTTTT. As protein: CASSLQGFNEKLFF.

V and J are TRBV21-1 and TRBJ2-7; the tabulated D call, TRBD2, remains unverified against the DNA. TRBV21-1 is assigned pseudogene status. This CDR3 has 14 residues. In DNA form, the CDR3 reads TGTGCCAGCAGCAAAATGGCGGGAATCCCCGAGCAGTACTTC. Translated: CASSKMAGIPEQYF.

The V gene is TRBV29-1, the J gene TRBJ2-7; 7 nucleotides line up with TRBD1. J lost 0 bases, V lost 5 bases, and 13 bases had no gene match. The CDR3 covers 16 residues. Germline values: CDR1 SQVTM, CDR2 ANQGSEA. The CDR3 region has the DNA TGCAGCGTTTGGGACCCTTCGGGACAGAGCTCCTACGAGCAGTACTTC. Protein product: CSVWDPSGQSSYEQYF.

The genes are TRBV25-1 and TRBJ1-2, with D possibly TRBD1 on 6 matching bases. Germline values: CDR1 MGHDK, CDR2 SYGVNS. The CDR3 totals 12 residues. Trimming cost V 8 bases and J 1 base, with 8 bases left between them. This CDR3 is CASSDSNYGYTF. The CDR3 DNA sequence: TGTGCCAGCTCGGACAGTAACTATGGCTACACCTTC.

This clone showed up just a few times. The chain is built from TRBV10-3 and TRBJ2-2, with 8 bases matching TRBD1. CDR1 is ENHRY and CDR2 is SYGVKD in the germline V gene. Trimming at V came to 6 bases and at J to 5 bases, leaving 8 bases not matched to a gene. This CDR3 is 15 amino acids long. CDR3 in DNA: TGTGCCATCAGAGAACGACAGGGGTGGACCGGGGAGCTGTTTTTT. This codes for CAIRERQGWTGELFF.